The 20 T cell receptor beta chains in this list originate from one sample, sequenced in a study of human T cells and chemical hapten exposure (dated by TCRdb to the early 2020s). Libraries were prepared through RACE. TCRdb names NextSeq 500 as the instrument used. Using fastp at Q25 and MiXCR, TCRdb reprocessed the public reads and kept productive beta chains. Entries are consolidated by CDR3 protein sequence, retaining the most common genes and DNA. The sample includes around 190,000 distinct CDR3 sequences, with around 24% observed a single time. The top ten clones comprise less than 7% of the sample. What the time point label conveys for this sample: patch test 1, 2 weeks after DPC sensitization. This specimen's treatment or condition label, per the study, means: therapeutic diphenylcyclopropenone sensitization with weekly scalp DPC. Sequencing used whole blood, obtained in connection with sensitization to the hapten diphenylcyclopropenone (DPC). Every receptor here comes from a woman in her 50s with alopecia areata. Some clones in this sample may be carry-over from other donors' samples.

There are a few counts of this clonotype. V and J are TRBV10-3 and TRBJ2-3; D might be TRBD1 (5 bases). The CDR3 has 15 residues. V lost 1 base, J lost 0 bases, and 8 bases lay in between. Germline assignment: CDR1 ENHRY and CDR2 SYGVKD. The CDR3 is CAISEFRASTDTQYF. The CDR3 nucleotides are TGTGCCATCAGTGAGTTCAGGGCTAGCACAGATACGCAGTATTTT.

The gene calls are TRBV14 and TRBJ1-1, with D perhaps matching TRBD1 (5 bases). CDR1 is SGHDN, CDR2 FVKESK, per germline. The CDR3 has 17 amino acids. The V end was cut by 0 bases, the J end by 0 bases, with 14 bases between. CDR3 nucleotides: TGTGCCAGCAGCCAAGATATCCATAGGGGAATGAACACTGAAGCTTTCTTT. This translates into CASSQDIHRGMNTEAFF.

This clonotype occurred a few times. V gene TRBV19 combines with J gene TRBJ1-4; D remains unclear. CDR3 length: 16 residues. Trimming stripped 6 bases from V and 8 bases from J, with 22 bases between. Germline V gene data show CDR1 as LNHDA and CDR2 as SQIVND (reference sequence). The CDR3 is CASSPRGRDRREKLFF. In DNA, the CDR3 is TGTGCCAGTAGCCCCCGGGGAAGGGATCGCAGAGAAAAACTGTTTTTT.

This sequence joins TRBV20-1 and TRBJ2-1; no firm D call. V was cut by 1 base and J by 2 bases, with 9 bases left in between. The CDR3 is 14 amino acids. Germline V gene sequence: CDR1 DFQATT, CDR2 SNEGSKA (reference sequence). The CDR3 loop is CSARGQWAYNEQFF. The CDR3 coding sequence is TGCAGTGCTAGAGGCCAATGGGCCTACAATGAGCAGTTCTTC.

The rearrangement links TRBV18 to TRBJ1-5; D is ambiguous. The CDR3 has 15 residues. V gave up 6 bases and J gave up 0 bases, with 12 bases separating them. Per the germline V gene, CDR1 is KGHSH and CDR2 is LQKENI. CDR3: CASSRNGYSNQPQHF. The DNA for the CDR3 is TGTGCCAGCTCTAGGAATGGGTATAGCAATCAGCCCCAGCATTTT. The full variable domain, with the rest looked up from reference TRBV18 and TRBJ1-5, is NAGVMQNPRHLVRRRGQEARLRCSPMKGHSHVYWYRQLPEEGLKFMVYLQKENIIDESGMPKERFSAEFPKEGPSILRIQQVVRGDSAAYFCASSRNGYSNQPQHFGDGTRLSIL.

This clonotype was observed a handful of times. V usage is TRBV7-9 and J usage is TRBJ2-6; no clear D. The CDR3 loop spans 13 amino acids. V was cut by 5 bases and J by 2 bases, with 4 bases left in between. Germline V gene sequence: CDR1 SEHNR, CDR2 FQNEAQ (reference sequence). The CDR3 bases are TGTGCCAGCAGCCGCGCTGGGGCCAACGTCCTGACTTTC. It codes for CASSRAGANVLTF. The full variable domain, completed using reference TRBV7-9 and TRBJ2-6, is DTGVSQNPRHKITKRGQNVTFRCDPISEHNRLYWYRQTLGQGPEFLTYFQNEAQLEKSRLLSDRFSAERPKGSFSTLEIQRTEQGDSAMYLCASSRAGANVLTFGAGSRLTVL.

CDR3 sequence (DNA): TGTGCCAACAGGCGATTAAGGGAGACTGAAGCTTTCTTT. Translating gives CANRRLRETEAFF. This chain connects TRBV12-3 or TRBV12-4 to TRBJ1-1; D may be TRBD1 (5 bases). The CDR3 is 13 residues long. The V end lost 10 bases, the J end lost 5 bases, and 17 bases lay between the germline ends.

This clonotype was counted only a few times. The chain joins TRBV3-1 to TRBJ1-2, with D unclear. V lost 0 bases, J lost 10 bases, and 9 bases lay in between. Germline V gene lookup returns CDR1 LGHDT and CDR2 YNNKEL (reference sequence). The CDR3 is 12 residues long. CDR3 region: CASSQEWTHYTF. CDR3 in DNA: TGTGCCAGCAGCCAAGAGTGGACCCACTACACCTTC.

The chain recombines TRBV27 with TRBJ2-2; D call uncertain. CDR1 and CDR2 (germline): MNHEY, SMNVEV (reference sequence). The CDR3 consists of 14 residues. Between the trimmed V and J ends, which lost 0 bases and 4 bases, there was a span of 6 bases. The CDR3 protein is CASSLSGSTGELFF. The CDR3, as DNA: TGTGCCAGCAGTTTATCGGGCAGCACCGGGGAGCTGTTTTTT.

In its sample, this clonotype was seen a few times. The chain combines TRBV5-1 with TRBJ2-5, with D tentatively TRBD2 (6 bases). V was pared by 4 bases and J by 5 bases, with 18 bases between. The germline V gene has CDR1 SGHRS and CDR2 YFSETQ. CDR3 length: 15 residues. The CDR3 DNA sequence: TGCGCCAGCAGCCCCTCGCAAGCGGGTGGCGAGACCCAGTACTTC. It specifies CASSPSQAGGETQYF.

A few counts support this clonotype. The rearrangement joins TRBV12-3 or TRBV12-4 to TRBJ1-3, with D unresolved. CDR3 length: 13 residues. With 3 bases removed from V and 9 bases from J, the gap between germline ends came to 12 bases. The CDR3 region has the DNA TGTGCCAGCAGTTTCGGGCAGGAAAGCACCATATATTTT. It encodes CASSFGQESTIYF.

The genes are TRBV7-2 and TRBJ2-3; tentative D call: TRBD2 (6 bases). The V and J ends lost 0 bases and 6 bases respectively, with 13 bases between them. Per the germline V gene, CDR1 is SGHTA and CDR2 is FQGNSA. The CDR3 extends over 15 amino acids. DNA of the CDR3: TGTGCCAGCAGCTTAGCGCGCCCCGCGGGGGATACGCAGTATTTT. Protein sequence: CASSLARPAGDTQYF. Together with reference TRBV7-2 and TRBJ2-3, the CDR3 gives the full variable domain: GAGVSQSPSNKVTEKGKDVELRCDPISGHTALYWYRQSLGQGLEFLIYFQGNSAPDKSGLPSDRFSAERTGGSVSTLTIQRTQQEDSAVYLCASSLARPAGDTQYFGPGTRLTVL.

This chain uses TRBV6-6 with TRBJ1-2; D unclear. V dropped 0 bases and J dropped 7 bases, with 12 bases sitting between them. Germline values: CDR1 MNHNY, CDR2 SVGAGI (reference sequence). The CDR3 runs 14 residues. The CDR3 spells CASSYSFTASGYTF. The CDR3 DNA is TGTGCCAGCAGTTACTCGTTTACCGCGTCTGGCTACACCTTC.

V gene TRBV7-8 combines with J gene TRBJ2-7; D might be TRBD2 (5 bases). This CDR3 spans 13 amino acids. Germline lookup yields CDR1 SGHVS and CDR2 FQNEAQ. V gave up 0 bases and J gave up 6 bases, with 9 bases separating them. The CDR3 nucleotides are TGTGCCAGCAGCTTAGCGGGAGAGATCGAGCAGTACTTC. Its translation is CASSLAGEIEQYF.

V usage is TRBV6-2 or TRBV6-3 and J usage is TRBJ2-1; 12 nucleotides line up with TRBD2. The V segment lost 3 bases and the J segment 6 bases; nucleotides outside the gene matches: 3. CDR1 and CDR2 from the germline V gene are MNHEY and SVGEGT. The CDR3 spans 15 residues. CDR3: CASSYMGLAGNEQFF. CDR3 DNA sequence: TGTGCCAGCAGTTATATGGGACTAGCGGGCAATGAGCAGTTCTTC.

The J gene is TRBJ1-1, the V gene TRBV29-1, with a possible D match to TRBD1 (5 bases). The V gene's germline CDR1 is SQVTM and CDR2 ANQGSEA. The CDR3 length is 13 residues. Deletions cut 1 base from V and 2 bases from J, with 8 bases between. CDR3 protein: CSVEVQANTEAFF. In nucleotides, the CDR3 is TGCAGCGTTGAAGTACAGGCCAACACTGAAGCTTTCTTT. The full variable domain, with the rest looked up from reference TRBV29-1 and TRBJ1-1, is SAVISQKPSRDICQRGTSLTIQCQVDSQVTMMFWYRQQPGQSLTLIATANQGSEATYESGFVIDKFPISRPNLTFSTLTVSNMSPEDSSIYLCSVEVQANTEAFFGQGTRLTVV.

This clonotype was counted only a few times. The chain links TRBV29-1 to TRBJ2-1, with 8 bases matching TRBD2. The CDR3 is 17 residues long. Germline-derived CDR1 and CDR2 are SQVTM and ANQGSEA. V was pared by 4 bases and J by 0 bases, with 11 bases of the junction left unmatched. The CDR3 protein is CSVVRGGGHPSYNEQFF. The DNA for the CDR3 is TGCAGCGTTGTTCGGGGGGGCGGACATCCCTCCTACAATGAGCAGTTCTTC.

The chain joins TRBV12-3 or TRBV12-4 to TRBJ2-2; tentatively, D is TRBD1 (6 bases). The CDR3 extends over 15 amino acids. The germline V and J ends were trimmed by 3 bases and 0 bases, with 8 bases remaining between them. The CDR3 DNA reads as TGTGCCAGCAGTTTGGGGGCCCCGAACACCGGGGAGCTGTTTTTT. The encoded protein is CASSLGAPNTGELFF.

The genes are TRBV11-1 and TRBJ2-7, with TRBD2 matching 13 bases. The V and J ends lost 5 bases and 1 base, in that order; junction bases with no gene match: 11. The CDR3 is made up of 18 amino acids. In germline, CDR1 is SGHAT, CDR2 FQDESV (reference sequence). CDR3 residues: CASSPGKTSGRFSYEQYF. Here the CDR3 DNA reads TGTGCCAGCAGCCCAGGAAAGACTAGCGGGAGGTTTTCCTACGAGCAGTACTTC.

The J gene is TRBJ2-3, the V gene TRBV29-1; 8 bases agree with TRBD2. In germline, CDR1 is SQVTM, CDR2 ANQGSEA. V lost 4 bases and J lost 4; bases outside the gene matches: 10. CDR3 length: 15 amino acids. Written as DNA, the CDR3 is TGCAGCGTTGTCCGGGAGGGCTGGATCCCAGATACGCAGTATTTT. It encodes CSVVREGWIPDTQYF.